This note documents a single T cell receptor beta chain sequence. This clonotype was seen a handful of times. Its antigen is not yet known. There are no base qualities to consult, and no much larger clone falls within one base. Ficoll-Paque density gradient centrifugation was used to isolate PBMCs. The record originates from a study of T-cell memory formation after mild COVID-19 (dated by TCRdb to 2020 to 2023). In terms of the full investigation: TCR sequence clusters from the two donors were found to be largely donor specific. T-cell clones expanding and contracting after mild COVID-19 in two donors were tracked by longitudinal TCRalpha and TCRbeta repertoire sequencing. Two young, previously healthy adult volunteers, one female and one male, were included in the cohort. The investigation overall reported the following: SARS-CoV-2 specificity was not confirmed for the second-wave clones peaking on day 37. Some responding clones were detected in pre-infection memory, which suggested that pre-existing cross-reactive memory T cells had joined the SARS-CoV-2 response. Clones that contracted from day 15 to 85 showed balanced CD4/CD8 phenotypes, whereas a second wave of clones that expanded from day 15 to 37 leaned towards CD4+. Contracting CD4+ clones turned up mainly in the CM and EM memory subsets, whereas EMRA was where CD8+ clones were enriched. Only a couple of mild cases were covered in the study, and larger cohorts including severe cases with pre-infection samples were considered necessary.

As encoded in the germline V gene, CDR1 is SGHVS while CDR2 is FQNEAQ. Taken from cysteine to phenylalanine, the CDR3 has 15 residues. Solely the CDR3 DNA is kept, with 45 bases framed from the first base. V is reduced by 4 bases and J by 6 bases, leaving a spacing of 16 bases between them. Instrument on record: Illumina NovaSeq 6000. cDNA libraries for TCRalpha and TCRbeta were prepared by 5'RACE using constant-segment primers, with sample barcodes and unique molecular identifiers added. RNA was extracted from every sample with Trizol reagent. Amplification of the libraries took two PCR steps, and the second step added a second sample barcode plus Illumina TruSeq adapters. The libraries were sequenced on an Illumina NovaSeq using 2 x 150 bp paired-end reads. On the study's bioinformatics: Demultiplexing of reads and collapsing into UMI-guided consensus sequences were performed with migec v1.2.7. Using mixcr v2.1.11, the UMI consensuses were aligned to TRA and TRB V and J templates and assembled into clonotypes. A clonotype was counted as expanded or contracted only when both edgeR and NoisET called the clonotype significant, with the noise models trained on biological replicates. For edgeR calls, the cutoffs were a false discovery rate-adjusted p below 0.01 and a log2 fold-change threshold of 1. As an exploratory analysis of dynamics, max-normalized trajectories of the 1000 most abundant clonotypes were examined with PCA combined with hierarchical clustering. The CD4 or CD8 phenotype of responding clones was assigned using the separately sequenced CD4+ and CD8+ repertoires. Using fastp trimming at Q25 and MiXCR clonotype assembly, TCRdb reanalyzed the public sequencing data and kept in-frame beta chains. Entries are consolidated by CDR3 protein sequence, retaining the most common genes and DNA. TCRdb's processing, not the authors', yielded these V and J calls. For this sample there are around 310,000 distinct CDR3 sequences; 20% to 25% appear just once. The biggest ten clones account for under 25% of the sample.

Sequenced material: PBMCs or a T cell subset sorted from them (not recorded which). The rearranged segments are TRBV7-8 and TRBJ1-5; the D gene is not confidently resolved. This receptor was identified in a man younger than 35 who had mild COVID-19 (a few samples of this study predate the infection). The sample titles of this study are shuffled in the database, so cell type and time point are left out; the donor was told from shared clones. CDR3 region: CASSSTLLSGQPQHF. The DNA is as follows: TGTGCCAGCAGCTCTACCCTTTTAAGCGGTCAGCCCCAGCATTTT. Reference TRBV7-8 and TRBJ1-5 proteins supply the regions before and after the CDR3; the full variable domain is: GAGVSQSPRYKVAKRGQDVALRCDPISGHVSLFWYQQALGQGPEFLTYFQNEAQLDKSGLPSDRFFAERPEGSVSTLKIQRTQQEDSAVYLCASSSTLLSGQPQHFGDGTRLSIL.